This is a list of T cell receptor beta chains from one sample in a study of cytomegalovirus exposure and HLA in healthy donors. The method was immunoSEQ multiplex PCR; TCRdb's version includes in-frame clones alone and lacks a portion of them. Of roughly 59,000 clones listed, 85% to 95% are singletons. What was sequenced was PBMCs. The source of these receptors is a woman under 30 in good health and CMV-seropositive. The CDR3 runs from the conserved cysteine through the conserved F or W. The D gene is left open where the match is weak. For some rows the clone size is stated as once, few or many, or as a class when expanded; others skip it.

>TRBJ2-1|TRBD2|-|TRBV29-1
CSVRGGDYNEQFF
TGCAGCGTCCGGGGGGGAGATTACAATGAGCAGTTCTTC
>TRBJ2-7|TRBD2|-|TRBV9
CASSEGTRGELYEQYF
TGTGCCAGCAGCGAAGGGACGCGGGGGGAGCTCTACGAGCAGTACTTC
>TRBJ1-1|-|-|TRBV7-2
CASTVSVYEAFF
TGTGCCAGCACTGTTTCGGTATATGAAGCTTTCTTT
>TRBJ1-2|TRBD1|-|TRBV28
CASSLRNRGRGYTF
TGTGCCAGCAGTTTAAGGAACAGGGGGCGTGGCTACACCTTC
>TRBJ2-5|TRBD1|-|TRBV7-9
CASSRTGGDLETQYF
TGTGCCAGCAGCCGGACAGGGGGGGATCTTGAGACCCAGTACTTC
>TRBJ2-3|-|once|TRBV2
CASSRSSGLGDTQYF
TGTGCCAGCAGTAGGTCCTCAGGATTAGGCGATACGCAGTATTTT
>TRBJ2-4|-|-|TRBV2
CASSEGTENIQYF
TGTGCCAGCAGTGAAGGGACAGAAAACATTCAGTACTTC
>TRBJ1-5|-|-|TRBV15
CATSRVDTLEGFWSSNQPQHF
TGTGCCACCAGCAGAGTGGACACCCTGGAGGGGTTTTGGTCTAGCAATCAGCCCCAGCATTTT
>TRBJ2-2|-|-|TRBV27
CASRKDSGELFF
TGTGCCAGCAGAAAAGACTCCGGGGAGCTGTTTTTT
>TRBJ2-1|-|-|TRBV7-9
CASSSAGTPYNEQFF
TGTGCCAGCAGTTCAGCCGGGACACCTTACAATGAGCAGTTCTTC
>TRBJ1-1|-|-|TRBV7-2
CASSLARDAGEAFF
TGTGCCAGCAGCTTAGCGCGGGACGCCGGGGAAGCTTTCTTT
>TRBJ2-7|-|-|TRBV4-1
CASSQDSGSTYEQYF
TGCGCCAGCAGCCAAGACTCGGGTTCCACCTACGAGCAGTACTTC
>TRBJ2-7|-|-|TRBV6-1
CASKQLIDSGEQYF
TGTGCCAGCAAACAATTGATCGATTCGGGCGAGCAGTACTTC
>TRBJ2-2|-|-|TRBV28
CASSPETGIWPGELFF
TGTGCCAGCAGTCCTGAGACGGGGATATGGCCCGGGGAGCTGTTTTTT
>TRBJ2-7|TRBD1|-|TRBV19
CASSTGTGTYEQYF
TGTGCCAGTAGTACAGGGACAGGGACCTACGAGCAGTACTTC
>TRBJ2-7|TRBD1|-|TRBV7-6
CASSKPGQGTGEQYF
TGTGCCAGCAGCAAACCGGGACAGGGAACGGGTGAGCAGTACTTC
>TRBJ2-5|TRBD1|-|TRBV6-5
CASKPGQGWETQYF
TGTGCCAGCAAACCGGGACAGGGATGGGAGACCCAGTACTTC
>TRBJ2-4|TRBD1|once|TRBV30
CAWEGTGNGIQYF
TGTGCCTGGGAAGGGACAGGGAATGGCATTCAGTACTTC
>TRBJ2-3|TRBD2|-|TRBV7-2
CASSLGLAGGSNTQYF
TGTGCCAGCAGCTTGGGACTAGCGGGGGGGTCAAATACGCAGTATTTT
>TRBJ2-7|TRBD2|once|TRBV27
CASRSLGGYDYEQYF
TGTGCCAGCAGATCGCTCGGGGGGTACGACTACGAGCAGTACTTC
>TRBJ1-1|-|once|TRBV7-9
CASSLPAGSPGTEAFF
TGTGCCAGCAGTCTCCCGGCAGGGTCGCCAGGCACTGAAGCTTTCTTT
>TRBJ2-7|TRBD1|-|TRBV7-2
CASRPGQNYEQYF
TGTGCCAGCAGGCCGGGACAGAACTACGAGCAGTACTTC
>TRBJ2-1|TRBD2|once|TRBV7-3
CASSLTGSSGGNEQFF
TGTGCCAGCAGCTTAACAGGTAGTAGCGGGGGAAATGAGCAGTTCTTC
>TRBJ2-1|-|-|TRBV27
CASSLQRPSYNEQFF
TGTGCCAGCAGTTTACAGCGGCCCTCCTACAATGAGCAGTTCTTC
>TRBJ2-2|-|-|TRBV28
CASSVNTGELFF
TGTGCCAGCAGTGTAAACACCGGGGAGCTGTTTTTT
>TRBJ1-4|-|-|TRBV11-2
CASSLAATGSRLFF
TGTGCCAGCAGCTTAGCGGCTACAGGTTCAAGACTGTTTTTT
>TRBJ2-3|TRBD1|-|TRBV7-3
CASSLGGTGSTDTQYF
TGTGCCAGCAGCTTAGGGGGGACAGGAAGCACAGATACGCAGTATTTT
>TRBJ2-1|TRBD1|once|TRBV5-1
CASRTGYNEQFF
TGCGCCAGCCGGACAGGGTACAATGAGCAGTTCTTC
>TRBJ2-7|TRBD1|-|TRBV11-2
CASSRLTGAGEQYF
TGTGCCAGCAGCCGACTGACAGGGGCGGGCGAGCAGTACTTC
>TRBJ1-1|TRBD1|-|TRBV7-9
CASSLMTGGWDTEAFF
TGTGCCAGCAGCTTAATGACAGGGGGCTGGGACACTGAAGCTTTCTTT
>TRBJ1-2|-|-|TRBV5-1
CASSLTGTSYGYTF
TGCGCCAGCAGCTTGACCGGGACAAGCTATGGCTACACCTTC
>TRBJ2-7|TRBD2|-|TRBV5-1
CASQASGDYEQYF
TGCGCCAGCCAGGCTAGCGGCGACTACGAGCAGTACTTC
>TRBJ2-4|TRBD2|-|TRBV28
CASRTSGSAIAKNIQYF
TGTGCCAGCCGGACTAGCGGGAGTGCTATAGCCAAAAACATTCAGTACTTC
>TRBJ1-1|-|-|TRBV29-1
CSASGGTEAFF
TGCAGCGCCAGCGGGGGCACTGAAGCTTTCTTT
>TRBJ1-1|-|once|TRBV4-3
CASSPLLGYTEAFF
TGCGCCAGCAGCCCCCTTCTTGGCTACACTGAAGCTTTCTTT
>TRBJ2-7|-|few|TRBV6-1
CASSTDPTRGYEQYF
TGTGCCAGCAGCACGGACCCAACTAGGGGGTACGAGCAGTACTTC
>TRBJ2-4|TRBD1|many|TRBV7-8
CASSLVLGQKNIQYF
TGTGCCAGCAGCTTAGTTTTGGGACAGAAAAACATTCAGTACTTC
>TRBJ2-7|TRBD2|-|TRBV11-2
CASSLERGDAYEQYF
TGTGCCAGCAGCTTAGAGCGGGGGGACGCCTACGAGCAGTACTTC
>TRBJ2-7|TRBD1|-|TRBV5-1
CASSYMGQGDEQYF
TGCGCCAGCAGCTACATGGGACAGGGGGACGAGCAGTACTTC
>TRBJ2-7|TRBD1|-|TRBV28
CASSQRDRGHEQYF
TGTGCCAGCAGTCAGAGGGACAGGGGCCACGAGCAGTACTTC
>TRBJ2-7|TRBD1|-|TRBV19
CATKTTGTAPIYEQYF
TGTGCCACTAAAACCACTGGGACAGCCCCGATCTACGAGCAGTACTTC
>TRBJ2-5|TRBD2|-|TRBV15
CATSRDSREGTQYF
TGTGCCACCAGCAGAGATTCCAGGGAGGGGACCCAGTACTTC
>TRBJ2-5|TRBD2|-|TRBV10-2
CASRRGGPETQYF
TGCGCCAGCCGGCGGGGGGGCCCAGAGACCCAGTACTTC